These 8 T cell receptor beta chains were all obtained from the same sample, sequenced in a study of vaccination and CD4 T cells after COVID-19. The Oncomine TCR Beta short-read assay was applied to DNA of cultured CD4+ T cells. TCRdb passed the PCR reads through MiXCR, listing each CDR3 protein once. The table lists just under 20,000 distinct CDR3 sequences, 44% of them singletons. Treatment: approximately nine-day PBMC culture with coronavirus spike peptide pools or control peptides (ViraFEST assay). The antigens these receptors bind are not known. The specimen comprised CD4+ T cells from blood, cultured in vitro, sampled before SARS-CoV-2 vaccination. These receptors were collected from a human donor who had recovered from COVID-19.

This chain links TRBV5-4 with TRBJ2-7; D is perhaps TRBD2 (6 bases). The V end was cut by 5 bases, the J end by 5 bases, with 14 bases between. This CDR3 contains 13 residues. Germline assignment: CDR1 SGHNT and CDR2 YYREEE (reference sequence). The CDR3 region is CASRRYGGHEQYF. In DNA, the CDR3 is TGTGCCAGCAGAAGATACGGGGGACACGAGCAGTACTTC.

This clonotype has just a few counts. The V and J genes are TRBV7-9 and TRBJ1-6, with D perhaps TRBD1 (6 bases). Germline lookup yields CDR1 SEHNR and CDR2 FQNEAQ (reference sequence). The CDR3 runs to 15 residues. Between the trimmed V and J ends, which lost 5 bases and 5 bases, there was a span of 13 bases. In nucleotides, the CDR3 is TGTGCCAGCAGCGAGCAGGGGCCCGATAATTCACCCCTCCACTTT. This gives the protein CASSEQGPDNSPLHF.

This clonotype was counted only a few times. V is TRBV6-1 and J is TRBJ2-7, with a tentative D call TRBD1 (5 bases). This CDR3 comprises 12 residues. CDR1 MNHNS and CDR2 SASEGT come from the germline V gene. The germline V and J ends were trimmed by 4 bases and 6 bases, with 10 bases remaining between them. The CDR3 spells CASSVRGGEQYF. CDR3 sequence (DNA): TGTGCCAGCAGTGTTAGGGGTGGCGAGCAGTACTTC.

The chain has TRBV28 and TRBJ2-2; 7 bases match TRBD1. From germline, CDR1 is MDHEN and CDR2 SYDVKM. The trim removed 7 bases at V and 1 base at J, leaving 6 bases unmatched. The length of the CDR3 is 15 residues. The CDR3 DNA reads as TGTGCCAGCACCCTCCGGACAGGGAACACCGGGGAGCTGTTTTTT. Encoded protein: CASTLRTGNTGELFF.

The chain is built from TRBV9 and TRBJ1-2, with D perhaps TRBD1 (6 bases). Germline CDR1 reads SGDLS; CDR2 reads YYNGEE. The CDR3 is 14 amino acids. With 3 bases removed from V and 2 bases from J, the gap between germline ends came to 11 bases. The CDR3 coding sequence is TGTGCCAGCAGCGGCTTCGGACAGAACTATGGCTACACCTTC. This translates into CASSGFGQNYGYTF.

This clonotype was observed a few times. This rearrangement joins TRBV27 to TRBJ1-6; perhaps TRBD1 as D (5 bases). Germline V gene sequence: CDR1 MNHEY, CDR2 SMNVEV (reference sequence). V lost 3 bases, J lost 9 bases, and 9 bases lay in between. This CDR3 contains 13 residues. The CDR3 spells CASSFRDGSPLHF. The DNA of the CDR3 is TGTGCCAGCAGTTTCAGGGACGGTTCACCCCTCCACTTT.

The chain has TRBV5-4 and TRBJ2-1; 7 bases fit TRBD2. Per the germline V gene, CDR1 is SGHNT and CDR2 is YYREEE (reference sequence). The CDR3 loop spans 16 amino acids. V was clipped by 4 bases and J by 7 bases; unmatched bases: 14. CDR3: CASSGARAGPRNEQFF. Written as DNA, the CDR3 is TGTGCCAGCAGCGGGGCTAGAGCGGGACCTCGGAATGAGCAGTTCTTC.

The chain uses TRBV2 and TRBJ1-5, with a tentative D call TRBD1 (6 bases). Trimming took 1 base from V and 4 from J, leaving 14 bases between them. The CDR3 covers 16 residues. CDR1 is SNHLY and CDR2 is FYNNEI in the germline V gene. This CDR3 is CASSEERTALNQPQHF. Here the CDR3 DNA reads TGTGCCAGCAGTGAAGAACGGACAGCACTTAATCAGCCCCAGCATTTT. Variable domain in full (rest from reference TRBV2 and TRBJ1-5): EPEVTQTPSHQVTQMGQEVILRCVPISNHLYFYWYRQILGQKVEFLVSFYNNEISEKSEIFDDQFSVERPDGSNFTLKIRSTKLEDSAMYFCASSEERTALNQPQHFGDGTRLSIL.